The TCR beta chain described here comes from a study of blood T cell repertoires in COVID-19. This clone has a single count. The CDR3 consists of 15 residues. V lost 3 bases, J lost 7 bases, and 8 bases stayed unmatched. Germline CDR1 and CDR2: SQVTM and ANQGSEA. Some clones are missing from TCRdb's copy, which holds only in-frame ones; the method was immunoSEQ multiplex PCR. The sample contains around 330,000 clones, about 89% of which appear only once. This receptor was taken from a woman aged 40 to 50 who had recovered from COVID-19. Sequenced input: PBMCs or T cells enriched from blood (not recorded which). The gene calls are TRBV29-1 and TRBJ2-3; 12 positions match TRBD2. The CDR3 is CSVEATSGSKHTQYF. The CDR3 DNA reads as TGCAGCGTTGAGGCGACTAGCGGGAGTAAACATACGCAGTATTTT.